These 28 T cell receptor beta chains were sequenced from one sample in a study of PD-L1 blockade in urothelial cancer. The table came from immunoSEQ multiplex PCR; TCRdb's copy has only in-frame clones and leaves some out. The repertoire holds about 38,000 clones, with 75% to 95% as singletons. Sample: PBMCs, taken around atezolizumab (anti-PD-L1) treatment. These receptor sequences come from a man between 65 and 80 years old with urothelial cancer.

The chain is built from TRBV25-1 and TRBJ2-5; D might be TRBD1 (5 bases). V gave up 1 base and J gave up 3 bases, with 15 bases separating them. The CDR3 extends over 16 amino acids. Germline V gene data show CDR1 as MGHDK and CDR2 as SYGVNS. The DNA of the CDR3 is TGTGCCAGCAGTGAATTGGGTCACGGCAGGGAAGAGACCCAGTACTTC. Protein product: CASSELGHGREETQYF.

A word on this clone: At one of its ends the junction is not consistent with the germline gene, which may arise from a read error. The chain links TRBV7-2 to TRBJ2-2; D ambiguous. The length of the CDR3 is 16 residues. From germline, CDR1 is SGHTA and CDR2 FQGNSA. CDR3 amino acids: CASSLNPPAKTGELFF. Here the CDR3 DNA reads TGTGCCAGCAGCTTAAACCCCCCAGCGAAGACCGGGGAGCTGTTTTTT.

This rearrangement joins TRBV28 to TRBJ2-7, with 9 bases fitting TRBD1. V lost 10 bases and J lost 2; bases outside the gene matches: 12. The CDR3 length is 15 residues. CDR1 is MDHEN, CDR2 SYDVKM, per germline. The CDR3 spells CATRPGDRVTYEQYF. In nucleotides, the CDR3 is TGTGCCACCCGCCCAGGGGACAGGGTAACCTACGAGCAGTACTTC.

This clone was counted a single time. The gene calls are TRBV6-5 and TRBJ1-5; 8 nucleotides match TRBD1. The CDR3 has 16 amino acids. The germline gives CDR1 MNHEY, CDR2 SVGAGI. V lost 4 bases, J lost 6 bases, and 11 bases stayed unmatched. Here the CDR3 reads CASSSVHPGGGQPQHF. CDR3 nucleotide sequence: TGTGCCAGCAGTTCTGTACACCCAGGGGGCGGTCAGCCCCAGCATTTT.

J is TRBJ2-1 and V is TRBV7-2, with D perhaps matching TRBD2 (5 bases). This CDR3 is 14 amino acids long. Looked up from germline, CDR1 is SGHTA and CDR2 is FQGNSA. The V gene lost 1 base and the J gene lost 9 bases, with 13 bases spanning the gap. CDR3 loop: CASSLEPAAGEQFF. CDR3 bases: TGTGCCAGCAGCTTAGAGCCCGCGGCGGGTGAGCAGTTCTTC.

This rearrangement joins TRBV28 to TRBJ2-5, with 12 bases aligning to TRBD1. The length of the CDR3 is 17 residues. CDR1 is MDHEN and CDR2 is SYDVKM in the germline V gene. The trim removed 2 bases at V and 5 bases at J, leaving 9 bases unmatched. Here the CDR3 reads CASSLTPGTGGRETQYF. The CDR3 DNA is TGTGCCAGCAGTTTAACCCCTGGGACAGGGGGCCGGGAGACCCAGTACTTC. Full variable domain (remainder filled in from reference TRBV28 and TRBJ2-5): DVKVTQSSRYLVKRTGEKVFLECVQDMDHENMFWYRQDPGLGLRLIYFSYDVKMKEKGDIPEGYSVSREKKERFSLILESASTNQTSMYLCASSLTPGTGGRETQYFGPGTRLLVL.

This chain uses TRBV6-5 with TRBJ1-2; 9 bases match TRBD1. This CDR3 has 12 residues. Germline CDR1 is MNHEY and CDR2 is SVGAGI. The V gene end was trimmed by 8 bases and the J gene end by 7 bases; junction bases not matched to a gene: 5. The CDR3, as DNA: TGTGCCAGCTCGAGACAGGGGGGTGGCTACACCTTC. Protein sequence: CASSRQGGGYTF.

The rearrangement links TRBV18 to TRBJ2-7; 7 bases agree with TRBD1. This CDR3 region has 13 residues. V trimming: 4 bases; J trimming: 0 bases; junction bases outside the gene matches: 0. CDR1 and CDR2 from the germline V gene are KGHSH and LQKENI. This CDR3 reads CASSRDSSYEQYF. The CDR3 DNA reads TGTGCCAGCTCACGGGACAGCTCCTACGAGCAGTACTTC.

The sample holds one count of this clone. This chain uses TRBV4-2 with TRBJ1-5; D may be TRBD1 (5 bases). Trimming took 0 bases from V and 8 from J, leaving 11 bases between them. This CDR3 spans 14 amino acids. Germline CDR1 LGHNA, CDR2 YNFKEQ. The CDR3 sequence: CASSQDGQGKPQHF. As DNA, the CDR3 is TGTGCCAGCAGCCAAGATGGCCAGGGTAAGCCCCAGCATTTT.

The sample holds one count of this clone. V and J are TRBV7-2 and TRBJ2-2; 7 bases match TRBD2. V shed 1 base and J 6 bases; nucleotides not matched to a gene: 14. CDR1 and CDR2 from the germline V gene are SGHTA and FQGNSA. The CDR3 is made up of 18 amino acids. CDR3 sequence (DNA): TGTGCCAGCAGCTTAGTTAAATGGGGCGGGAGCGTCGCCGGGGAGCTGTTTTTT. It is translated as CASSLVKWGGSVAGELFF.

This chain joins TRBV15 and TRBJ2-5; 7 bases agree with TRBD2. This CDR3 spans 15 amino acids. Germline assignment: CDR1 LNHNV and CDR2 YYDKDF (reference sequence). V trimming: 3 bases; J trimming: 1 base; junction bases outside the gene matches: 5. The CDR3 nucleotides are TGTGCCACCAGCAGTGATTGGACTAGCCAAGAGACCCAGTACTTC. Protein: CATSSDWTSQETQYF.

CDR3 protein: CASRRTGGGYEQYF. CDR3 coding DNA: TGTGCCAGCAGACGGACAGGGGGCGGGTACGAGCAGTACTTC. This rearrangement joins TRBV28 to TRBJ2-7, with 11 bases lining up with TRBD1. This CDR3 region has 14 residues. V lost 6 bases to trimming and J lost 4 bases; unmatched junction nucleotides: 5. From germline, CDR1 is MDHEN and CDR2 SYDVKM.

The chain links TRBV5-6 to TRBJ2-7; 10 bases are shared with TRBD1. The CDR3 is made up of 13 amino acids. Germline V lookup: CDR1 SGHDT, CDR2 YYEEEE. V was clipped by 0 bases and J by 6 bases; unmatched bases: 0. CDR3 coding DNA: TGTGCCAGCAGCTTGGGGACAGGGGGCGAGCAGTACTTC. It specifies CASSLGTGGEQYF.

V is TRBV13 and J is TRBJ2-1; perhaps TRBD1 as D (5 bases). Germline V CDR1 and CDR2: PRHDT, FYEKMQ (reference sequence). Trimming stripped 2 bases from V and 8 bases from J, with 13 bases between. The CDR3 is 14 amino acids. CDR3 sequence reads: CASSLRQGWDEQFF. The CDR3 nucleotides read TGTGCCAGCAGCTTACGGCAGGGTTGGGATGAGCAGTTCTTC.

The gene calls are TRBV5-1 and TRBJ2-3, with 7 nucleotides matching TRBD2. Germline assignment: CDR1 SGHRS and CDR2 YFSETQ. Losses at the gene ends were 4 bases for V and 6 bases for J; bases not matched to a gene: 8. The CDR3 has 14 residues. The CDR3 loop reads CASSIGTMLDTQYF. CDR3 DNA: TGCGCCAGCAGCATCGGGACTATGCTCGATACGCAGTATTTT.

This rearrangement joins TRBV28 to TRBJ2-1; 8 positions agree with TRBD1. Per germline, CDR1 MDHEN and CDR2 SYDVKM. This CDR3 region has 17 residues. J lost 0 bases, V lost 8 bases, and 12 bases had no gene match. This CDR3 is CASPTGVDFSSYNEQFF. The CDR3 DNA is TGTGCCAGCCCGACAGGGGTTGATTTTAGCTCCTACAATGAGCAGTTCTTC.

CDR3 sequence reads: CASSLAGRTSGSDEQFF. The CDR3 DNA follows: TGTGCCAGCAGCTTAGCGGGTAGGACTAGCGGGAGTGATGAGCAGTTCTTC. The genes are TRBV7-9 and TRBJ2-1; 13 bases are a match to TRBD2. There are 17 residues in the CDR3. CDR1 and CDR2 from the germline V gene are SEHNR and FQNEAQ (reference sequence). V lost 0 bases and J lost 8; bases outside the gene matches: 7.

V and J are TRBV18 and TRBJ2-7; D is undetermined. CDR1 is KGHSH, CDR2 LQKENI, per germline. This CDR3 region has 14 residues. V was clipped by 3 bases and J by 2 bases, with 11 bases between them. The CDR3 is CASSPAVVAYEQYF. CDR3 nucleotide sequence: TGTGCCAGCTCACCGGCAGTCGTCGCCTACGAGCAGTACTTC. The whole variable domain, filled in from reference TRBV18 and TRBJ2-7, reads NAGVMQNPRHLVRRRGQEARLRCSPMKGHSHVYWYRQLPEEGLKFMVYLQKENIIDESGMPKERFSAEFPKEGPSILRIQQVVRGDSAAYFCASSPAVVAYEQYFGPGTRLTVT.

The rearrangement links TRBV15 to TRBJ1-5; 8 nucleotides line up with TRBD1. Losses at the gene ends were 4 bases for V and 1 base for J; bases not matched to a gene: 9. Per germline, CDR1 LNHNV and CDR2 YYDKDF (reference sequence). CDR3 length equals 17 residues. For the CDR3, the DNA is TGTGCCACCAGCACGGGACAGGCGGCATGGAGCAATCAGCCCCAGCATTTT. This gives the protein CATSTGQAAWSNQPQHF.

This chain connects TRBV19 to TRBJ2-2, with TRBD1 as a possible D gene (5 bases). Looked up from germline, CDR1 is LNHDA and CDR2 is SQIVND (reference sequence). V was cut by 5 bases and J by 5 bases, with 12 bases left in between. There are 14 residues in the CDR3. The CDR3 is CASSVFPGTGELFF. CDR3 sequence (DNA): TGTGCCAGTAGTGTTTTTCCAGGGACCGGGGAGCTGTTTTTT.

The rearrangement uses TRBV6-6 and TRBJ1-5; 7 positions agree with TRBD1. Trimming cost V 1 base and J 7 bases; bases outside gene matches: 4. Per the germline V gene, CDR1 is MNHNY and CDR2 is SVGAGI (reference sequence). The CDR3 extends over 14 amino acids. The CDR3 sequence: CASSYLQGGQPQHF. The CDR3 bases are TGTGCCAGCAGTTACTTGCAGGGGGGACAGCCCCAGCATTTT.

The CDR3 bases are TGTGCCAGCAGCGTCCGGGACAGGGTCAATGAGCAGTTCTTC. Protein product: CASSVRDRVNEQFF. The rearrangement joins TRBV5-5 to TRBJ2-1; TRBD1 agrees at 9 bases. Trimming removed 4 bases from V and 6 bases from J; junction bases left unmatched: 5. This CDR3 comprises 14 residues. Germline V gene data show CDR1 as SGHKS and CDR2 as YYEKEE (reference sequence).

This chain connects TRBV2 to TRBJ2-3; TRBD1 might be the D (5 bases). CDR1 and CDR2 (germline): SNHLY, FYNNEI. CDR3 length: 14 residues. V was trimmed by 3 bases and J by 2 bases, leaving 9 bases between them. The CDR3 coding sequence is TGTGCCAGCAGTGATTACAGGCCCACAGATACGCAGTATTTT. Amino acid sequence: CASSDYRPTDTQYF. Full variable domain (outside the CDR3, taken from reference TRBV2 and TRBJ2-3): EPEVTQTPSHQVTQMGQEVILRCVPISNHLYFYWYRQILGQKVEFLVSFYNNEISEKSEIFDDQFSVERPDGSNFTLKIRSTKLEDSAMYFCASSDYRPTDTQYFGPGTRLTVL.

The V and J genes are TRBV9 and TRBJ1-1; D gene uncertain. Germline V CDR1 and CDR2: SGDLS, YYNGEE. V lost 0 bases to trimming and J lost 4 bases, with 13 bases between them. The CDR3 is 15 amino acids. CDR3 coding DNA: TGTGCCAGCAGCGTAGTAGAAGTAGTCCCCACTGAAGCTTTCTTT. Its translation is CASSVVEVVPTEAFF.

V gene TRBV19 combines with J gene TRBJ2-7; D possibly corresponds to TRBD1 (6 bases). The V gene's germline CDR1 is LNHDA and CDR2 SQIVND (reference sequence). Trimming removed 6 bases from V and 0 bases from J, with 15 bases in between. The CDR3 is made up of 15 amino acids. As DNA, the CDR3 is TGTGCCAGTAGAAGCTCCGGGACACTCTCCTACGAGCAGTACTTC. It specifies CASRSSGTLSYEQYF.

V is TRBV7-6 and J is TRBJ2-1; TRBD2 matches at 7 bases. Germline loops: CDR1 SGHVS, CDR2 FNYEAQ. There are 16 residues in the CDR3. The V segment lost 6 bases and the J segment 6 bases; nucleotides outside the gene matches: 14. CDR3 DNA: TGTGCCAGCAGTACCTACCGACGGGAGGCAGGCAATGAGCAGTTCTTC. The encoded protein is CASSTYRREAGNEQFF.

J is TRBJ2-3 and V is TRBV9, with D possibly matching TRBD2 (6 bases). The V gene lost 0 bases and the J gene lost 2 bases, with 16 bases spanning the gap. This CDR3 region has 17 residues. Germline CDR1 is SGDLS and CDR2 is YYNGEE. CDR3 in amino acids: CASSVDGKGLNTDTQYF. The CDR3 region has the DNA TGTGCCAGCAGCGTAGACGGGAAGGGACTGAACACAGATACGCAGTATTTT.

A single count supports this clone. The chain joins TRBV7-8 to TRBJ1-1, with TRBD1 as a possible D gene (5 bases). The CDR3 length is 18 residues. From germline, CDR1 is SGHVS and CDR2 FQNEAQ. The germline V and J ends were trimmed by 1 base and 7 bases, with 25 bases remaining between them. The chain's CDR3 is CASSLGGRGRGGPGEAFF. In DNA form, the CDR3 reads TGTGCCAGCAGCTTAGGAGGTCGGGGGAGGGGCGGTCCGGGTGAAGCTTTCTTT.